Below are 18 T cell receptor beta chains sequenced from a single sample in a study of graft-versus-host responses after intestinal transplantation. These receptors' targets are unknown. Profiling relied on immunoSEQ multiplex PCR, and the TCRdb table lists in-frame clones only, not all of them. The sample lists under 140,000 clones, 93% seen once, with roughly 0.5% in the top ten. Specimen: unstimulated CD8+ T cells sorted from spleen or lymph node cells, collected before intestinal transplant. These receptors all stem from a human donor who received an intestinal transplant.

This chain links TRBV2 with TRBJ2-5, with TRBD1 matching 7 bases. Germline CDR1 SNHLY, CDR2 FYNNEI. V was clipped by 6 bases and J by 3 bases; unmatched bases: 7. This CDR3 region has 14 residues. CDR3 DNA: TGTGCCAGCAGCGCAAGGGACAGCGAAGAGACCCAGTACTTC. This sequence encodes CASSARDSEETQYF.

V is TRBV5-1 and J is TRBJ2-3; 8 bases agree with TRBD2. This CDR3 contains 16 residues. Germline-derived CDR1 and CDR2 are SGHRS and YFSETQ. The trim removed 0 bases at V and 2 bases at J, leaving 5 bases unmatched. CDR3 in amino acids: CASSLATSGSTDTQYF. Written as DNA, the CDR3 is TGCGCCAGCAGCTTGGCAACTAGCGGTTCCACAGATACGCAGTATTTT. The complete variable domain, with remaining parts taken from reference TRBV5-1 and TRBJ2-3, reads KAGVTQTPRYLIKTRGQQVTLSCSPISGHRSVSWYQQTPGQGLQFLFEYFSETQRNKGNFPGRFSGRQFSNSRSEMNVSTLELGDSALYLCASSLATSGSTDTQYFGPGTRLTVL.

The rearrangement links TRBV28 to TRBJ2-6; TRBD1 matches at 9 bases. The trim removed 4 bases at V and 3 bases at J, leaving 10 bases unmatched. The CDR3 is made up of 18 amino acids. Per the germline V gene, CDR1 is MDHEN and CDR2 is SYDVKM. The CDR3 reads CASSSAYRQGGGANVLTF. The CDR3 bases are TGTGCCAGCAGTTCCGCCTACAGACAGGGGGGTGGGGCCAACGTCCTGACTTTC.

J is TRBJ1-5 and V is TRBV30; D remains ambiguous. The V gene lost 0 bases and the J gene lost 9 bases, with 15 bases spanning the gap. The germline V gene encodes CDR1 GTSNPN and CDR2 SVGIG (reference sequence). The CDR3 is made up of 14 amino acids. The CDR3 sequence: CAWSVNVLGRPQHF. The CDR3 bases are TGTGCCTGGAGTGTTAACGTCTTAGGTCGGCCCCAGCATTTT. The full variable domain, in which reference TRBV30 and TRBJ1-5 provide the parts outside the CDR3, is SQTIHQWPATLVQPVGSPLSLECTVEGTSNPNLYWYRQAAGRGLQLLFYSVGIGQISSEVPQNLSASRPQDRQFILSSKKLLLSDSGFYLCAWSVNVLGRPQHFGDGTRLSIL.

The rearrangement uses TRBV9 and TRBJ1-1; 7 bases match TRBD1. The CDR3 has 14 residues. Germline trimming cut 4 bases from V and 8 bases from J; bases unmatched to any gene: 11. Per the germline V gene, CDR1 is SGDLS and CDR2 is YYNGEE. The CDR3 reads CASSPGTVPVEAFF. DNA for the CDR3: TGTGCCAGCAGCCCGGGGACAGTTCCGGTAGAAGCTTTCTTT.

This rearrangement joins TRBV27 to TRBJ2-7, with 7 nucleotides matching TRBD1. From germline, CDR1 is MNHEY and CDR2 SMNVEV (reference sequence). CDR3 length equals 13 residues. V was pared by 2 bases and J by 5 bases, with 3 bases of the junction left unmatched. The DNA for the CDR3 is TGTGCCAGCAGTTTACAGGGGGTGAACGAGCAGTACTTC. Encoded protein: CASSLQGVNEQYF.

This CDR3 reads CASSFGDGTEAFF. The CDR3 coding sequence is TGCGCCAGCAGCTTTGGGGACGGCACTGAAGCTTTCTTT. This rearrangement joins TRBV5-1 to TRBJ1-1, with D possibly TRBD1 on 5 matching bases. The CDR3 runs 13 residues. Germline loops: CDR1 SGHRS, CDR2 YFSETQ. V lost 2 bases and J 4 bases, leaving 9 bases between the germline ends. Variable domain in full (rest from reference TRBV5-1 and TRBJ1-1): KAGVTQTPRYLIKTRGQQVTLSCSPISGHRSVSWYQQTPGQGLQFLFEYFSETQRNKGNFPGRFSGRQFSNSRSEMNVSTLELGDSALYLCASSFGDGTEAFFGQGTRLTVV.

The V and J genes are TRBV2 and TRBJ2-7, with unresolved D. Germline V gene sequence: CDR1 SNHLY, CDR2 FYNNEI. The V and J ends lost 5 bases and 3 bases respectively, with 8 bases between them. The CDR3 is 12 residues long. The CDR3 nucleotides read TGTGCCAGCAGTCCTACCCTCTACGAGCAGTACTTC. Translation gives CASSPTLYEQYF. The complete variable domain, with remaining parts taken from reference TRBV2 and TRBJ2-7, reads EPEVTQTPSHQVTQMGQEVILRCVPISNHLYFYWYRQILGQKVEFLVSFYNNEISEKSEIFDDQFSVERPDGSNFTLKIRSTKLEDSAMYFCASSPTLYEQYFGPGTRLTVT.

V and J are TRBV7-9 and TRBJ2-1, with 8 nucleotides matching TRBD2. The CDR3 runs to 14 residues. J lost 6 bases, V lost 3 bases, and 4 bases had no gene match. Germline CDR1 reads SEHNR; CDR2 reads FQNEAQ (reference sequence). Written as DNA, the CDR3 is TGTGCCAGCAGCTTCGCGACTAGCGTCAATGAGCAGTTCTTC. It yields the protein CASSFATSVNEQFF.

The chain employs TRBV4-1 and TRBJ2-1; 8 nucleotides line up with TRBD2. The germline gives CDR1 MGHRA, CDR2 YSYEKL. The CDR3 is 17 residues long. Trimming removed 1 base from V and 3 bases from J; junction bases left unmatched: 8. In DNA form, the CDR3 reads TGCGCCAGCAGCCAAGGGGTTCGGGAGGGGGTCTACAATGAGCAGTTCTTC. Encoded protein: CASSQGVREGVYNEQFF.

CDR3: CASNLSGGEGETQYF. CDR3 bases: TGTGCCAGCAATTTGTCCGGGGGCGAGGGAGAGACCCAGTACTTC. V gene TRBV7-6 combines with J gene TRBJ2-5; D tentatively fits TRBD1 or TRBD2 (6 bases each). Germline-derived CDR1 and CDR2 are SGHVS and FNYEAQ. Trimming cost V 7 bases and J 4 bases, with 19 bases left between them. The CDR3 has 15 residues.

The chain uses TRBV7-9 and TRBJ2-2; 8 nucleotides line up with TRBD1. The junction had 4 bases not matched to a gene; V was cut back by 4 bases and J by 3 bases. Germline values: CDR1 SEHNR, CDR2 FQNEAQ (reference sequence). The CDR3 length is 15 residues. In DNA form, the CDR3 reads TGTGCCAGCAGCTCCGGACAGGGCGACACCGGGGAGCTGTTTTTT. Its translation is CASSSGQGDTGELFF.

This clone was found a few times. The chain joins TRBV29-1 to TRBJ1-1; 9 bases are shared with TRBD1. The germline CDR1 and CDR2 sequences are SQVTM and ANQGSEA. The V and J ends lost 7 bases and 1 base, in that order; junction bases with no gene match: 7. The CDR3 loop spans 14 amino acids. CDR3 amino acids: CSAQDRGWNTEAFF. The CDR3 nucleotides are TGCAGCGCCCAAGACAGGGGGTGGAACACTGAAGCTTTCTTT. The full variable domain, in which reference TRBV29-1 and TRBJ1-1 provide the parts outside the CDR3, is SAVISQKPSRDICQRGTSLTIQCQVDSQVTMMFWYRQQPGQSLTLIATANQGSEATYESGFVIDKFPISRPNLTFSTLTVSNMSPEDSSIYLCSAQDRGWNTEAFFGQGTRLTVV.

This chain links TRBV4-2 with TRBJ2-5, with unresolved D. The germline CDR1 and CDR2 sequences are LGHNA and YNFKEQ. The CDR3 runs to 15 residues. V lost 0 bases and J lost 5, with 13 bases in between. The CDR3 sequence is CASSQDFPSGETQYF. The CDR3 region has the DNA TGTGCCAGCAGCCAAGATTTTCCCAGTGGGGAGACCCAGTACTTC.

The rearrangement uses TRBV7-9 and TRBJ1-1; perhaps TRBD1 as D (6 bases). The CDR3 runs 15 residues. The V end was cut by 5 bases, the J end by 4 bases, with 17 bases between. Looked up from germline, CDR1 is SEHNR and CDR2 is FQNEAQ (reference sequence). CDR3 sequence: CASSGLGGHGTEAFF. DNA of the CDR3: TGTGCCAGCAGCGGGCTGGGGGGGCACGGCACTGAAGCTTTCTTT. Variable domain in full (rest from reference TRBV7-9 and TRBJ1-1): DTGVSQNPRHKITKRGQNVTFRCDPISEHNRLYWYRQTLGQGPEFLTYFQNEAQLEKSRLLSDRFSAERPKGSFSTLEIQRTEQGDSAMYLCASSGLGGHGTEAFFGQGTRLTVV.

The rearrangement links TRBV7-9 to TRBJ1-2; D may be TRBD1 (6 bases). The CDR3 consists of 15 residues. V was pared by 1 base and J by 4 bases, with 13 bases between. Germline CDR1 and CDR2: SEHNR and FQNEAQ (reference sequence). The CDR3 sequence: CASSLGGGGSYGYTF. The CDR3 DNA is TGTGCCAGCAGCTTAGGAGGAGGGGGTTCCTATGGCTACACCTTC. The entire variable domain, with the rest obtained from reference TRBV7-9 and TRBJ1-2, is as follows: DTGVSQNPRHKITKRGQNVTFRCDPISEHNRLYWYRQTLGQGPEFLTYFQNEAQLEKSRLLSDRFSAERPKGSFSTLEIQRTEQGDSAMYLCASSLGGGGSYGYTFGSGTRLTVV.

This clone has just one count. This chain connects TRBV27 to TRBJ1-5; a possible D gene is TRBD1 (6 bases). V was shortened by 7 bases and J by 4 bases, with 14 bases between the two germline ends. Germline assignment: CDR1 MNHEY and CDR2 SMNVEV (reference sequence). The CDR3 runs 14 residues. This CDR3 is CASIDRMGNQPQHF. The CDR3 DNA reads TGTGCCAGCATAGACAGGATGGGTAATCAGCCCCAGCATTTT.

The chain recombines TRBV6-1 with TRBJ2-7; 8 positions match TRBD2. This CDR3 is 15 amino acids long. Germline-derived CDR1 and CDR2 are MNHNS and SASEGT. V gave up 5 bases and J gave up 2 bases; unmatched junction bases: 8. The CDR3 reads CASSSTAGEAYEQYF. The CDR3 DNA sequence: TGTGCCAGCAGTTCAACAGCGGGAGAAGCCTACGAGCAGTACTTC.